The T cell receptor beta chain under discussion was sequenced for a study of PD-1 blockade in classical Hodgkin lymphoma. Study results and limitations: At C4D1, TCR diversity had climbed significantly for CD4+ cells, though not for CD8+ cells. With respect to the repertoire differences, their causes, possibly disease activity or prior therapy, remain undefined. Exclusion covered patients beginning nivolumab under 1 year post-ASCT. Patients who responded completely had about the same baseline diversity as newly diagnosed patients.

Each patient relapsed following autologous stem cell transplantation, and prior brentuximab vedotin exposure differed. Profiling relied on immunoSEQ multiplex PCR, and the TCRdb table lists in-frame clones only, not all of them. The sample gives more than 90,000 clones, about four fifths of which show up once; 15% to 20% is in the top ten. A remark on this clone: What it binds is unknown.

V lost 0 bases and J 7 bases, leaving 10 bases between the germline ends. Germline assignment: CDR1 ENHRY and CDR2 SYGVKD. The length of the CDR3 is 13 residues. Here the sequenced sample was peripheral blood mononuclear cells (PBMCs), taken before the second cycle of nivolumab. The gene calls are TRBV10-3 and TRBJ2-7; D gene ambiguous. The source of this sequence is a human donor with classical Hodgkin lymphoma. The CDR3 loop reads CAISESVSLEQYF. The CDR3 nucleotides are TGTGCCATCAGTGAGTCGGTTAGCCTGGAGCAGTACTTC.